This T cell receptor beta chain was sequenced in a study of blood T cell repertoires in COVID-19. Looking at the study overall: Italy, Spain and the United States were the sources of the convalescent and acute COVID-19 samples. PBMCs, B-cell-depleted T cells, or T cells provided the cDNA or gDNA that made up the material.

The germline V gene has CDR1 SGHAT and CDR2 FQNNGV. CDR3 length: 14 residues. Trimming removed 6 bases from V and 9 bases from J; junction bases left unmatched: 10. As handled by the study authors: Counts of nucleated cells, estimated from reference gene primer amplification, were obtained. TCRdb's table, derived via immunoSEQ multiplex PCR, lists solely in-frame clones and lacks some. V and J calls and clone size are as listed in that table; D and trimming were resolved from the DNA. This sample carries 250,000 to 300,000 clones, roughly 87% of them seen once, and the ten largest clones take over 2%.

V gene TRBV11-2 combines with J gene TRBJ1-4, with 7 bases aligning to TRBD1. Sequencing input: peripheral blood. The sequence was obtained from a woman between 50 and 59 years old who had recovered from COVID-19. CDR3 nucleotides: TGTGCCAGCAGTTACAGGGGAGGTCTGCAAAAACTGTTTTTT. Translation gives CASSYRGGLQKLFF.